Presented here are 27 T cell receptor beta chains from one specimen sequenced in a study of technical replicates of blood from a handful of donors. The table came from immunoSEQ multiplex PCR; TCRdb's copy has only in-frame clones and leaves some out. The table includes about 49,000 clones, roughly 90% detected once. Specimen: PBMCs. The receptor source for this set is a human donor in good health. Some clones in this sample may be carry-over from other donors' samples.

The J gene is TRBJ2-2, the V gene TRBV7-3, with a tentative D call TRBD1 (5 bases). Trimming shortened V by 0 bases and J by 7 bases, and 15 bases separated the two germline ends. The CDR3 runs to 16 residues. Germline V lookup: CDR1 SGHTA, CDR2 FQGTGA. As DNA, the CDR3 is TGTGCCAGCAGCTTAACTTACCGGCAGGGTGGCGGGGAGCTGTTTTTT. Translating it yields CASSLTYRQGGGELFF.

This clone was observed a single time. V usage is TRBV6-5 and J usage is TRBJ1-1; no reliable D call. The V gene lost 7 bases and the J gene lost 1 base, with 13 bases spanning the gap. The V gene's germline CDR1 is MNHEY and CDR2 SVGAGI. CDR3 size: 14 residues. The chain's CDR3 is CASTSPSGNTEAFF. The DNA of the CDR3 is TGTGCCAGCACCTCGCCGTCCGGGAACACTGAAGCTTTCTTT.

This clone appeared a single time. The chain employs TRBV7-2 and TRBJ2-7; perhaps TRBD2 as D (6 bases). V was clipped by 5 bases and J by 0 bases, with 11 bases between them. This CDR3 is 14 amino acids long. Per the germline V gene, CDR1 is SGHTA and CDR2 is FQGNSA. The CDR3 DNA reads as TGTGCCAGCAGCGGAGGGCCGAGCTCCTACGAGCAGTACTTC. It is translated as CASSGGPSSYEQYF. Drawing the rest from reference TRBV7-2 and TRBJ2-7, the complete variable domain is GAGVSQSPSNKVTEKGKDVELRCDPISGHTALYWYRQSLGQGLEFLIYFQGNSAPDKSGLPSDRFSAERTGGSVSTLTIQRTQQEDSAVYLCASSGGPSSYEQYFGPGTRLTVT.

This clone was recorded once. The chain combines TRBV19 with TRBJ1-2; possibly TRBD1 for D (5 bases). Trimming took 6 bases from V and 4 from J, leaving 18 bases between them. This CDR3 spans 15 amino acids. Germline V gene sequence: CDR1 LNHDA, CDR2 SQIVND (reference sequence). The CDR3: CASSSRDGGGYGYTF. The CDR3 DNA reads TGTGCCAGTAGCTCCCGGGACGGGGGGGGCTATGGCTACACCTTC.

This clone occurred once. The chain links TRBV6-6 to TRBJ1-6; D gene uncertain. V lost 4 bases and J lost 6, with 13 bases in between. Germline V gives CDR1 MNHNY, CDR2 SVGAGI (reference sequence). The CDR3 runs 15 residues. The CDR3 coding sequence is TGTGCCAGCAGTTCCCCCGGCGGGAGTAATTCACCCCTCCACTTT. The encoded protein is CASSSPGGSNSPLHF.

The J gene is TRBJ1-3, the V gene TRBV13, with 7 bases matching TRBD1. J was trimmed by 4 bases and V by 4 bases; bases with no gene match: 7. The germline CDR1 and CDR2 sequences are PRHDT and FYEKMQ (reference sequence). CDR3 length: 15 residues. The CDR3 coding sequence is TGTGCCAGCAGCTCGGGGGACAGAGCGGGAAACACCATATATTTT. Amino acids: CASSSGDRAGNTIYF.

The chain uses TRBV9 and TRBJ1-3, with D possibly matching TRBD1 (5 bases). The CDR3 has 15 amino acids. The V gene lost 3 bases and the J gene lost 3 bases, with 13 bases spanning the gap. Germline loops: CDR1 SGDLS, CDR2 YYNGEE. The CDR3 nucleotides are TGTGCCAGCAGCGCATCGGGGGGTTTTGGAAACACCATATATTTT. Its translation is CASSASGGFGNTIYF.

The chain joins TRBV7-9 to TRBJ1-4; D call uncertain. The CDR3 spans 14 residues. The germline CDR1 and CDR2 sequences are SEHNR and FQNEAQ (reference sequence). V was trimmed by 3 bases and J by 3 bases, leaving 8 bases between them. The CDR3 loop reads CASSLVDSNEKLFF. The CDR3 nucleotides are TGTGCCAGCAGCTTGGTAGATTCTAATGAAAAACTGTTTTTT.

Only one count was recorded for this clone. The J gene is TRBJ2-3, the V gene TRBV9; D perhaps matches TRBD2 (5 bases). This CDR3 has 13 residues. CDR1 is SGDLS and CDR2 is YYNGEE in the germline V gene. V was trimmed by 8 bases and J by 1 base, leaving 11 bases between them. The CDR3 loop reads CASGETRTDTQYF. CDR3 bases: TGTGCCAGTGGGGAGACACGCACAGATACGCAGTATTTT.

This clone appeared once. This chain uses TRBV6-6 with TRBJ1-3; D uncertain. The CDR3 loop spans 13 amino acids. V was trimmed by 2 bases and J by 6 bases, leaving 8 bases between them. Germline CDR1 and CDR2: MNHNY and SVGAGI (reference sequence). DNA of the CDR3: TGTGCCAGCAGTTACCCGAGGGAAAACACCATATATTTT. Its translation is CASSYPRENTIYF.

This clone was observed a handful of times. The chain joins TRBV14 to TRBJ1-6; D may be TRBD1 (5 bases). Germline V gene data show CDR1 as SGHDN and CDR2 as FVKESK. Between the trimmed V and J ends, which lost 3 bases and 8 bases, there was a span of 14 bases. The CDR3 runs 15 residues. The chain's CDR3 is CASSQWGSRYSPLHF. CDR3 DNA sequence: TGTGCCAGCAGCCAGTGGGGCTCGAGGTATTCACCCCTCCACTTT.

This chain connects TRBV2 to TRBJ1-5, with TRBD1 matching over 8 bases. This CDR3 region has 14 residues. The V segment lost 8 bases and the J segment 7 bases; nucleotides outside the gene matches: 10. From germline, CDR1 is SNHLY and CDR2 FYNNEI. CDR3 DNA sequence: TGTGCCAGCCATGGGCAGGGGGCAGTACAGCCCCAGCATTTT. This translates into CASHGQGAVQPQHF. The full variable domain, rest sourced from reference TRBV2 and TRBJ1-5, is EPEVTQTPSHQVTQMGQEVILRCVPISNHLYFYWYRQILGQKVEFLVSFYNNEISEKSEIFDDQFSVERPDGSNFTLKIRSTKLEDSAMYFCASHGQGAVQPQHFGDGTRLSIL.

The gene calls are TRBV11-3 and TRBJ2-3; 14 nucleotides match TRBD2. Germline loops: CDR1 SGHNT, CDR2 YENEEA. The trim removed 10 bases at V and 8 bases at J, leaving 5 bases unmatched. The length of the CDR3 is 13 residues. The CDR3 bases are TGTGCCAAAGAGGGACTAGCGGGAGCTACGCAGTATTTT. Amino acid sequence: CAKEGLAGATQYF.

The rearrangement uses TRBV28 and TRBJ1-2; D may be TRBD1 (5 bases). V was pared by 7 bases and J by 4 bases, with 16 bases between. Germline CDR1 MDHEN, CDR2 SYDVKM. This CDR3 contains 14 residues. For the CDR3, the DNA is TGTGCCAGCAAGAACGGTGGGGGGGGCTATGGCTACACCTTC. It is translated as CASKNGGGGYGYTF.

The chain uses TRBV5-1 and TRBJ2-2; TRBD2 aligns across 10 bases. The germline CDR1 and CDR2 sequences are SGHRS and YFSETQ. Germline trimming cut 8 bases from V and 3 bases from J; bases unmatched to any gene: 7. The CDR3 has 15 residues. CDR3 DNA: TGCGCCAGTACTCTAGCGGGGGCACACACCGGGGAGCTGTTTTTT. It translates to CASTLAGAHTGELFF.

This clone came up once. The V call is TRBV7-3, the J call TRBJ2-7; tentatively, D is TRBD2 (5 bases). Germline lookup yields CDR1 SGHTA and CDR2 FQGTGA. V lost 4 bases to trimming and J lost 6 bases, with 19 bases between them. The CDR3 covers 15 residues. CDR3 residues: CASSSDPGYAGEQYF. In DNA, the CDR3 is TGTGCCAGCAGCTCAGACCCGGGCTATGCGGGCGAGCAGTACTTC.

In regard to this clone: Other DNA variants within this sample encode the same CDR3. The gene calls are TRBV9 and TRBJ2-7, with a possible D match to TRBD2 (6 bases). Trimming pared 2 bases from V and 6 bases from J, leaving 9 bases between. Germline loops: CDR1 SGDLS, CDR2 YYNGEE. The CDR3 runs 12 residues. The CDR3 region has the DNA TGTGCCAGCAGCGTTGGGGGAGGCGAGCAGTACTTC. Protein: CASSVGGGEQYF.

V usage is TRBV5-4 and J usage is TRBJ1-2, with 11 bases identical to TRBD1. CDR1 SGHNT and CDR2 YYREEE come from the germline V gene (reference sequence). Trimming removed 4 bases from V and 6 bases from J; junction bases left unmatched: 5. The length of the CDR3 is 14 residues. Here the CDR3 reads CASSLGQGADGYTF. In DNA form, the CDR3 reads TGTGCCAGCAGCCTAGGACAGGGGGCCGATGGCTACACCTTC.

The rearrangement uses TRBV14 and TRBJ1-4; D remains ambiguous. This CDR3 comprises 14 residues. Per the germline V gene, CDR1 is SGHDN and CDR2 is FVKESK. V was pared by 0 bases and J by 8 bases, with 10 bases between. The CDR3 spells CASSQDIWREKLFF. The CDR3 region has the DNA TGTGCCAGCAGCCAAGATATCTGGAGAGAAAAACTGTTTTTT.

The rearrangement links TRBV2 to TRBJ2-2, with D maybe TRBD1 (6 bases). This CDR3 is 14 amino acids long. V lost 10 bases, J lost 1 base, and 13 bases lay in between. CDR1 SNHLY and CDR2 FYNNEI come from the germline V gene. CDR3 loop: CAKTGLGNTGELFF. For the CDR3, the DNA is TGTGCCAAAACAGGGTTGGGGAACACCGGGGAGCTGTTTTTT.

The CDR3 is CASSLSTGDEKLFF. CDR3 nucleotide sequence: TGCGCCAGCAGCTTGAGCACAGGGGACGAAAAACTGTTTTTT. The chain couples TRBV5-1 to TRBJ1-4; 7 nucleotides match TRBD1. The ends lost 1 base at V and 8 bases at J; junction bases unmatched: 5. The CDR3 covers 14 residues. Germline V gives CDR1 SGHRS, CDR2 YFSETQ.

The genes are TRBV7-9 and TRBJ2-3, with D possibly TRBD2 on 6 matching bases. The CDR3 totals 13 residues. CDR1 is SEHNR, CDR2 FQNEAQ, per germline (reference sequence). The V end was cut by 4 bases, the J end by 4 bases, with 9 bases between. The DNA for the CDR3 is TGTGCCAGCAGCTGGGGACTTGCAGATACGCAGTATTTT. This sequence encodes CASSWGLADTQYF. The entire variable domain, with the rest obtained from reference TRBV7-9 and TRBJ2-3, is as follows: DTGVSQNPRHKITKRGQNVTFRCDPISEHNRLYWYRQTLGQGPEFLTYFQNEAQLEKSRLLSDRFSAERPKGSFSTLEIQRTEQGDSAMYLCASSWGLADTQYFGPGTRLTVL.

The V gene is TRBV6-1, the J gene TRBJ2-7; 10 bases fit TRBD1. Unmatched junction bases numbered 5, after V lost 4 bases and J lost 2 bases. Germline CDR1 and CDR2: MNHNS and SASEGT. The CDR3 sequence is 15 residues long. The CDR3 DNA follows: TGTGCCAGCAGTGCGGACAGGGGGGTAACCTACGAGCAGTACTTC. Its translation: CASSADRGVTYEQYF.

V is TRBV6-5 and J is TRBJ1-5, with TRBD1 identical over 8 bases. The CDR3 totals 13 residues. Trimming took 4 bases from V and 7 from J; bases not matched to a gene: 3. Germline assignment: CDR1 MNHEY and CDR2 SVGAGI. The CDR3 region has the DNA TGTGCCAGCAGTTGGACAGGGAGGCAGCCCCAGCATTTT. Its protein product is CASSWTGRQPQHF.

The rearrangement joins TRBV7-6 to TRBJ2-7; TRBD2 agrees at 8 bases. The ends lost 0 bases at V and 1 base at J; junction bases unmatched: 5. CDR1 is SGHVS and CDR2 is FNYEAQ in the germline V gene. The CDR3 is 16 amino acids. CDR3 DNA: TGTGCCAGCAGCTTAGCGTTGCGGGGGGATTCCTACGAGCAGTACTTC. Protein product: CASSLALRGDSYEQYF.

The rearrangement joins TRBV4-1 to TRBJ2-1; D may be TRBD1 (6 bases). The CDR3 is made up of 16 amino acids. V gave up 2 bases and J gave up 3 bases, with 14 bases separating them. Germline V CDR1 and CDR2: MGHRA, YSYEKL. The CDR3 DNA reads TGCGCCAGCAGCCAAAAGTCCGTAGGGGGCTACAATGAGCAGTTCTTC. It is translated as CASSQKSVGGYNEQFF.

This chain uses TRBV7-3 with TRBJ2-5; TRBD2 might be the D (6 bases). The germline V and J ends were trimmed by 0 bases and 2 bases, with 16 bases remaining between them. The CDR3 has 17 residues. Germline CDR1 reads SGHTA; CDR2 reads FQGTGA. In DNA, the CDR3 is TGTGCCAGCAGCTTAACCCCGCGGGGTTTCGGGCAAGAGACCCAGTACTTC. This sequence encodes CASSLTPRGFGQETQYF.